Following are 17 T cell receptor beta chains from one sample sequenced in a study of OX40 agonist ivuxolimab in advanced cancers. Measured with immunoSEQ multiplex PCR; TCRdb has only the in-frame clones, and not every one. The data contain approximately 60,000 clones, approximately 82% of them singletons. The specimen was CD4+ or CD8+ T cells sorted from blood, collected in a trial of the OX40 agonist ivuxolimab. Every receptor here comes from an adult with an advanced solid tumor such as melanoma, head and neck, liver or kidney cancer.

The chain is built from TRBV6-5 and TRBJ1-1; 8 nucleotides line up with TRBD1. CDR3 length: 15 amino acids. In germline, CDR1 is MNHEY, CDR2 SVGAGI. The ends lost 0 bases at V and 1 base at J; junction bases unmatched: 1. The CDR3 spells CASSYSTGENTEAFF. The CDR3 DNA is TGTGCCAGCAGTTACTCGACAGGGGAGAACACTGAAGCTTTCTTT.

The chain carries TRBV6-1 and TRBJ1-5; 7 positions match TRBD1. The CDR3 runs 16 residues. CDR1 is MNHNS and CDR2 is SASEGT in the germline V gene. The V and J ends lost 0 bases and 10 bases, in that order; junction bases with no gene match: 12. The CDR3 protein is CASSEAIDRVGRPQHF. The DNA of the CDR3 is TGTGCCAGCAGTGAAGCGATCGACAGGGTGGGTCGCCCCCAGCATTTT.

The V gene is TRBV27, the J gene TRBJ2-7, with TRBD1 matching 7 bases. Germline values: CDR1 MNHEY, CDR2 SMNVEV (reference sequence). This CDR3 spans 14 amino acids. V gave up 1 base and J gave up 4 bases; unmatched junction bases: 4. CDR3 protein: CASSLYGTAYEQYF. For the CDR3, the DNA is TGTGCCAGCAGTTTATACGGGACAGCTTACGAGCAGTACTTC.

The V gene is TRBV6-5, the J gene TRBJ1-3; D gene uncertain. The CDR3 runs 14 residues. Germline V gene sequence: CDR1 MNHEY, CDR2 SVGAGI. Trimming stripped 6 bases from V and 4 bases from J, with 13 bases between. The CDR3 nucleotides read TGTGCCAGCAGCCTTATCCCAGTGGGAAACACCATATATTTT. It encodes CASSLIPVGNTIYF.

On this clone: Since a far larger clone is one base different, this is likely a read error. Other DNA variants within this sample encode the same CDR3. CDR3 DNA: TGTGCCAGCAGTGAGTACGAGCAGTACTTC. Translating it yields CASSEYEQYF. This chain connects TRBV2 to TRBJ2-5; no clear D. The end of the DNA aligns better with TRBJ2-7, so the J call may be wrong. The germline V gene encodes CDR1 SNHLY and CDR2 FYNNEI. This CDR3 region has 10 residues.

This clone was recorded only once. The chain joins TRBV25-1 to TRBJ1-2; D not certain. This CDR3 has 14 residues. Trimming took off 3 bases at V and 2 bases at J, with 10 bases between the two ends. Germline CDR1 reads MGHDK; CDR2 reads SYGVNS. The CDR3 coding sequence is TGTGCCAGCAGTGAGGATGGAAGAAACTATGGCTACACCTTC. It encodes CASSEDGRNYGYTF.

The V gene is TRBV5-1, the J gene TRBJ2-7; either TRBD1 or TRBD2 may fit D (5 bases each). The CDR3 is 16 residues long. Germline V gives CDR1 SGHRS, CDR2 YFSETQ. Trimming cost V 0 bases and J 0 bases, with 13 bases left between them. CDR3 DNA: TGCGCCAGCAGCTTGGGATACCGGGACGGCTCCTACGAGCAGTACTTC. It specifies CASSLGYRDGSYEQYF.

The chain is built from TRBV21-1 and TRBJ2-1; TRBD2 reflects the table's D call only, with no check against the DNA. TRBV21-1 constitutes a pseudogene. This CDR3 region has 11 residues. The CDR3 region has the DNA TGTGCCAGCAGCAAAGTAAATGAGCAGTTCTTC. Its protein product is CASSKVNEQFF.

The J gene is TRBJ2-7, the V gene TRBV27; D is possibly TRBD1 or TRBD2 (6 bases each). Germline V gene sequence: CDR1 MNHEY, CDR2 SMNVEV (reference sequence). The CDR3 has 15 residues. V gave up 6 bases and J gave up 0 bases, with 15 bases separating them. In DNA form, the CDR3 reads TGTGCCAGCAGGGTAGGGGGGACGACCTCCTACGAGCAGTACTTC. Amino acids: CASRVGGTTSYEQYF.

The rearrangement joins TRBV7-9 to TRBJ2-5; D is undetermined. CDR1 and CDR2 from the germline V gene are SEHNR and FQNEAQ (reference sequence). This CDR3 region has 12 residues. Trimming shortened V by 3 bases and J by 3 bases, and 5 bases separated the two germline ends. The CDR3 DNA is TGTGCCAGCAGCTTTACGGAAGAGACCCAGTACTTC. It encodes CASSFTEETQYF.

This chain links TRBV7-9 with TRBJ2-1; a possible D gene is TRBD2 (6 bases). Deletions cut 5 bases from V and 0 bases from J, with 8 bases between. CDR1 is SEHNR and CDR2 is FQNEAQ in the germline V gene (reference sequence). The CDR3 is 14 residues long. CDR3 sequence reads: CASSHGSSYNEQFF. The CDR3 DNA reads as TGTGCCAGCAGCCACGGGAGCTCCTACAATGAGCAGTTCTTC.

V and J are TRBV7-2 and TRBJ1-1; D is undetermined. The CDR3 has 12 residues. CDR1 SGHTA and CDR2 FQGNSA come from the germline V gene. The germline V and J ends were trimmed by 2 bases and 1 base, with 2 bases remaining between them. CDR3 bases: TGTGCCAGCAGCTTAACGAACACTGAAGCTTTCTTT. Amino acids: CASSLTNTEAFF.

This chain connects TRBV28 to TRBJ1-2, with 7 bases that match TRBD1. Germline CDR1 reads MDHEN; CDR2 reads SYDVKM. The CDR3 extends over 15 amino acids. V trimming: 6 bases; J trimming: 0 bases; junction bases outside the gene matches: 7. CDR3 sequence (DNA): TGTGCCAGCAGCCCCAGACAGGGAGCTAACTATGGCTACACCTTC. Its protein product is CASSPRQGANYGYTF.

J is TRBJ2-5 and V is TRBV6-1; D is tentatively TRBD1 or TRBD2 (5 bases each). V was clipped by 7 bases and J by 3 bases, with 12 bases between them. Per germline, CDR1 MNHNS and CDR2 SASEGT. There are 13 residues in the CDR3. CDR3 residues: CASTEGPEETQYF. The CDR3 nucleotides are TGTGCCAGCACTGAGGGACCAGAAGAGACCCAGTACTTC.

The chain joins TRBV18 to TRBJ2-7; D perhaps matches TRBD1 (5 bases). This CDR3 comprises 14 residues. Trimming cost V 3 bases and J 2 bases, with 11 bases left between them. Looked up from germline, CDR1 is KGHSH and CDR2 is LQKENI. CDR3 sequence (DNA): TGTGCCAGCTCACCCAGGGCCTCTACCTACGAGCAGTACTTC. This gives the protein CASSPRASTYEQYF.

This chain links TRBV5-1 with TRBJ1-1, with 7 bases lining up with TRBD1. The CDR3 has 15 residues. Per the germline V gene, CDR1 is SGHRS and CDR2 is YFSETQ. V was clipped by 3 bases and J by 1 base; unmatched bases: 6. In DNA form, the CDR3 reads TGCGCCAGCAGCTCTGGGACAGCCTCGAACACTGAAGCTTTCTTT. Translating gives CASSSGTASNTEAFF.

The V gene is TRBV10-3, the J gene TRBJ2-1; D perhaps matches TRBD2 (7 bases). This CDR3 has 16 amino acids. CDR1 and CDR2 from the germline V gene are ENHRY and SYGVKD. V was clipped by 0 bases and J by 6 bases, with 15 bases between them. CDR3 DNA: TGTGCCATCAGTGAGTCGATTGGTAGGGGGGGCAATGAGCAGTTCTTC. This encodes CAISESIGRGGNEQFF.